The 17 T cell receptor beta chains below were found in one sample sequenced in a study of glioma-infiltrating T cells after dendritic cell vaccination. Using immunoSEQ multiplex PCR, the repertoire was profiled, and TCRdb retains in-frame clones only, with some absent. Of roughly 83,000 clones in the sample, just over 85% were seen once. Source: blood, taken before dendritic cell vaccination. The source is a human donor with glioblastoma.

This chain uses TRBV6-1 with TRBJ2-5, with a possible D match to TRBD1 (5 bases). The ends were cut back, 1 base at V and 7 bases at J, with 19 bases in the middle. The V gene's germline CDR1 is MNHNS and CDR2 SASEGT. The CDR3 has 16 residues. The CDR3 nucleotides read TGTGCCAGCAGTGAAGGTTCGGCAGGGCTAGTGTGGACCCAGTACTTC. This codes for CASSEGSAGLVWTQYF.

This chain connects TRBV5-8 to TRBJ1-2; 7 bases are a match to TRBD1. V trimming: 4 bases; J trimming: 1 base; junction bases outside the gene matches: 10. Germline CDR1 is SGHTS and CDR2 is YDEGEE. The CDR3 consists of 16 residues. The DNA for the CDR3 is TGTGCCAGCAGCACTCGGGGACAGCCGAGTAACTATGGCTACACCTTC. Translation gives CASSTRGQPSNYGYTF.

This sequence joins TRBV27 and TRBJ2-7, with 7 bases that match TRBD1. Germline CDR1 reads MNHEY; CDR2 reads SMNVEV (reference sequence). This CDR3 is 13 amino acids long. Germline trimming cut 5 bases from V and 4 bases from J; bases unmatched to any gene: 5. The CDR3 loop reads CASSGDRAYEQYF. CDR3 nucleotide sequence: TGTGCCAGCAGTGGTGACAGGGCATACGAGCAGTACTTC.

The gene calls are TRBV2 and TRBJ2-3, with 8 bases fitting TRBD1. Germline V gene data show CDR1 as SNHLY and CDR2 as FYNNEI. V gave up 3 bases and J gave up 4 bases; unmatched junction bases: 9. This CDR3 spans 16 amino acids. This CDR3 is CASSDPGGRLSDTQYF. As DNA, the CDR3 is TGTGCCAGCAGTGATCCAGGGGGCAGGTTATCAGATACGCAGTATTTT.

Note on this clone: Other DNA sequences in the sample encode the same CDR3. J is TRBJ2-7 and V is TRBV2; TRBD1 agrees at 9 bases. V lost 7 bases and J lost 3; bases outside the gene matches: 1. The CDR3 contains 12 residues. The germline V gene encodes CDR1 SNHLY and CDR2 FYNNEI. The CDR3 region is CASTGQGYEQYF. For the CDR3, the DNA is TGTGCCAGCACGGGACAGGGCTACGAGCAGTACTTC.

The V and J genes are TRBV11-3 and TRBJ2-3; D gene ambiguous. The CDR3 sequence is 14 residues long. Germline values: CDR1 SGHNT, CDR2 YENEEA. V lost 5 bases and J 0 bases, leaving 9 bases between the germline ends. The CDR3 spells CASSPVGSTDTQYF. The CDR3 nucleotides are TGTGCCAGCAGCCCCGTGGGCAGCACAGATACGCAGTATTTT.

This CDR3 is CASSGGYGNTIYF. As DNA, the CDR3 is TGTGCCAGCTCCGGGGGTTACGGAAACACCATATATTTT. This chain links TRBV2 with TRBJ1-3; maybe TRBD1 (5 bases). Per germline, CDR1 SNHLY and CDR2 FYNNEI. The V gene lost 8 bases and the J gene lost 4 bases, with 12 bases spanning the gap. This CDR3 comprises 13 residues.

This clone was observed a few times. The V gene is TRBV6-1, the J gene TRBJ2-1; D not resolved. V gave up 2 bases and J gave up 1 base, with 9 bases separating them. The CDR3 length is 15 residues. Germline V CDR1 and CDR2: MNHNS, SASEGT. DNA of the CDR3: TGTGCCAGCAGTGAAATAGCCCATTCCTACAATGAGCAGTTCTTC. Its protein is CASSEIAHSYNEQFF.

Comment on this clone: Other DNA sequences from this sample encode an identical CDR3 as well. The chain links TRBV5-1 to TRBJ2-3; 11 nucleotides line up with TRBD2. V gave up 3 bases and J gave up 2 bases; unmatched junction bases: 5. CDR1 SGHRS and CDR2 YFSETQ come from the germline V gene. There are 16 residues in the CDR3. As DNA, the CDR3 is TGCGCCAGCAGCTCCGGGACTAGCGGTTCCACAGATACGCAGTATTTT. As protein: CASSSGTSGSTDTQYF.

The chain uses TRBV4-1 and TRBJ1-3; 7 positions agree with TRBD1. J lost 0 bases, V lost 3 bases, and 2 bases had no gene match. CDR1 is MGHRA and CDR2 is YSYEKL in the germline V gene. CDR3 length equals 15 residues. CDR3 in DNA: TGCGCCAGCAGCCAGGACAGGAACTCTGGAAACACCATATATTTT. Translation: CASSQDRNSGNTIYF.

V usage is TRBV11-2 and J usage is TRBJ1-3; tentatively, D is TRBD1 (6 bases). Germline-derived CDR1 and CDR2 are SGHAT and FQNNGV. V was shortened by 5 bases and J by 2 bases, with 13 bases between the two germline ends. CDR3 length: 15 residues. CDR3 DNA: TGTGCCAGCAGCGTACAGGGTTTCGCTGGAAACACCATATATTTT. Translation gives CASSVQGFAGNTIYF.

The rearrangement uses TRBV5-4 and TRBJ1-1, with 9 bases fitting TRBD1. With V trimmed by 4 bases and J by 1 base, 8 bases remained unmatched. CDR3 length: 16 residues. Germline-derived CDR1 and CDR2 are SGHNT and YYREEE (reference sequence). In DNA, the CDR3 is TGTGCCAGCAGCCGTCGACAGGGGGGGACGAACACTGAAGCTTTCTTT. This gives the protein CASSRRQGGTNTEAFF.

The chain couples TRBV7-2 to TRBJ1-6; possibly TRBD1 for D (6 bases). This CDR3 is 16 amino acids long. The ends were cut back, 5 bases at V and 8 bases at J, with 19 bases in the middle. Germline loops: CDR1 SGHTA, CDR2 FQGNSA. DNA for the CDR3: TGTGCCAGCAGCCCCTTCCGGGGGGCGCAGGATTCACCCCTCCACTTT. This sequence encodes CASSPFRGAQDSPLHF.

This clone was counted between two and nine times. The V gene is TRBV19, the J gene TRBJ1-5; possible D gene TRBD1, 6 bases. The CDR3 has 14 residues. The germline CDR1 and CDR2 sequences are LNHDA and SQIVND (reference sequence). V shed 4 bases and J shed 3 bases, with 10 bases lying between them. In DNA form, the CDR3 reads TGTGCCAGTAGTACCAGGACAGTCAATCAGCCCCAGCATTTT. Amino acid sequence: CASSTRTVNQPQHF.

The rearrangement links TRBV7-6 to TRBJ2-1; 8 bases are shared with TRBD1. This CDR3 is 15 amino acids long. CDR1 and CDR2 from the germline V gene are SGHVS and FNYEAQ. V was pared by 1 base and J by 9 bases, with 8 bases of the junction left unmatched. DNA for the CDR3: TGTGCCAGCAGCTTAGTTGTCAGGGGGCTTGGTGAGCAGTTCTTC. This gives the protein CASSLVVRGLGEQFF.

The chain links TRBV7-3 to TRBJ2-1, with D possibly being TRBD1 (5 bases). V shed 2 bases and J shed 6 bases, with 11 bases lying between them. Looked up from germline, CDR1 is SGHTA and CDR2 is FQGTGA. The length of the CDR3 is 14 residues. The CDR3 loop reads CASSLGQGFNEQFF. The DNA for the CDR3 is TGTGCCAGCAGCTTAGGTCAGGGTTTCAATGAGCAGTTCTTC.

The J gene is TRBJ2-7, the V gene TRBV5-1; TRBD1 might be the D (5 bases). CDR1 is SGHRS and CDR2 is YFSETQ in the germline V gene. CDR3 size: 14 residues. The V end lost 0 bases, the J end lost 2 bases, and 9 bases lay between the germline ends. This CDR3 reads CASSLEGAPYEQYF. The CDR3, as DNA: TGCGCCAGCAGCTTGGAAGGGGCACCCTACGAGCAGTACTTC.